Sequencing of this T cell receptor beta chain was carried out in a study of blood T cell repertoires in COVID-19. About the research overall: Italy, Spain and the United States were the sources of the convalescent and acute COVID-19 samples. T cells, B-cell-depleted T cells, or PBMCs provided the cDNA or gDNA that served as material.

Method: immunoSEQ multiplex PCR; TCRdb's copy keeps in-frame clones and lacks some. The repertoire holds around 220,000 clones, 80% to 90% seen once, with more than 9% in the top ten. The CDR3 has 13 amino acids. V was pared by 6 bases and J by 0 bases, with 9 bases between. This chain connects TRBV12-3 or TRBV12-4 to TRBJ2-7; TRBD1 might be the D (7 bases). Sequencing was carried out using peripheral blood. The receptor was isolated from a woman older than 75 with acute or convalescent COVID-19. The CDR3 reads CASREGASYEQYF. DNA for the CDR3: TGTGCCAGCAGGGAGGGGGCCTCCTACGAGCAGTACTTC.